Listed below are T cell receptor beta chains from one sample, sequenced in a study of control samples from healthy donors and cancer patients. The assay was immunoSEQ multiplex PCR, and TCRdb's table has in-frame clones only and misses some. This table holds 150,000 to 200,000 clones, around 88% found once. Sequencing was performed on blood. The receptor source for this set is a woman aged 25 to 39 in good health. CDR3s include the opening cysteine and the closing phenylalanine or tryptophan. A D gene is named only where the DNA matches it firmly. Expanded clones get a size class; other rows say once, few or many, or leave the size out.

v_gene	d_gene	j_gene	abundance	CDR3nt	CDR3aa
TRBV4-2	.	TRBJ2-3	.	TGTGCCAGCAGCCCCCTGAATCCTGTTCCGCTGAGGGGTGGGGGAAGCACAGATACGCAGTATTTT	CASSPLNPVPLRGGGSTDTQYF
TRBV15	.	TRBJ1-5	.	TGTGCCACCAGCAGAGATCTGGGGCCGTCACGGCCCCAGCATTTT	CATSRDLGPSRPQHF
TRBV24-1	TRBD1	TRBJ2-4	.	TGTGCCACAGGGACAGAACTAGCCAAAAACATTCAGTACTTC	CATGTELAKNIQYF
TRBV6-1	.	TRBJ2-3	.	TGTGCCAGCAGTGAACGCGGCGGGGCCAACACAGATACGCAGTATTTT	CASSERGGANTDTQYF
TRBV4-1	.	TRBJ1-6	.	TGCGCCAGCAGCCAGTTCTATAATTCACCCCTCCACTTT	CASSQFYNSPLHF
TRBV12-3/TRBV12-4	.	TRBJ1-6	.	TGTGCCAGCAGTTTACGGGGCACACCCCTCCACTTT	CASSLRGTPLHF
TRBV5-5	.	TRBJ1-2	.	TGTGCCAGCAGCCGGACGGGGGAGAGTGGCTACACCTTC	CASSRTGESGYTF
TRBV27	.	TRBJ1-5	once	TGTGCCAGCAGTTTGCGGGGCAATCAGCCCCAGCATTTT	CASSLRGNQPQHF
TRBV6-6	TRBD1	TRBJ1-3	.	TGTGCCAGCAGTTATCAAGGGGGCTTAGCTGGAAACACCATATATTTT	CASSYQGGLAGNTIYF
TRBV27	.	TRBJ2-1	few	TGTGTGGCGGGTCTGGGCGATGAGCAGTTCTTC	CVAGLGDEQFF
TRBV5-1	.	TRBJ1-2	.	TGCGCCAGCAGCTTAGTGCAGGGAGGCACCTTC	CASSLVQGGTF
TRBV9	.	TRBJ2-3	.	TGTGCCAGCAGCGTAGCCCCGAGCACAGATACGCAGTATTTT	CASSVAPSTDTQYF
TRBV5-1	.	TRBJ2-3	.	TGCGCCAGCAGCTTTTCGGGGGCAGAGGATACGCAGTATTTT	CASSFSGAEDTQYF
TRBV6-5	.	TRBJ2-1	.	TGTGCCAGCAGTTATTCCGGGGTCTACAATGAGCAGTTCTTC	CASSYSGVYNEQFF
TRBV7-9	.	TRBJ1-1	.	TGTGCCAGCAGCCCACCGGGGGTGGGGGCTGCGGCCACTGAAGCTTTCTTT	CASSPPGVGAAATEAFF
TRBV5-6	.	TRBJ1-1	.	TGTGCCAGCAGCCCAAGAGTGGGGCGGGCTGAAGCTTTCTTT	CASSPRVGRAEAFF
TRBV9	.	TRBJ1-3	.	TGTGCCAGCAGCGTAGGGAGAAGAGCCCCCGATACTGGAAACACCATATATTTT	CASSVGRRAPDTGNTIYF
TRBV2	.	TRBJ1-2	.	TGTGCCAGCAGTGACCAGGTCGGTGGCTACACCTTC	CASSDQVGGYTF
TRBV4-2	.	TRBJ2-7	.	.	CASSQEVASGSYVDF
TRBV5-1	TRBD1	TRBJ1-1	.	TGCGCCAGCAGCTTTTCGACAGGGGGGTACACTGAAGCTTTCTTT	CASSFSTGGYTEAFF
TRBV27	.	TRBJ2-1	.	TGTGCCAGCAGTTTCACGAGCACGTTAGAGCAGTTCTTC	CASSFTSTLEQFF
TRBV19	.	TRBJ1-2	few	TGTGCCAGTAGTAGAACCTCGAATGACATAGCTGGCTACACCTTC	CASSRTSNDIAGYTF
TRBV19	TRBD1	TRBJ2-7	.	TGTGCCAGTAGTATCGGGACAGGGCCCTACGAGCAGTACTTC	CASSIGTGPYEQYF
TRBV11-2	.	TRBJ1-2	.	TGTGCCAGCAGCTCGGGAGGTCGACGGGGCTATGGCTACACCTTC	CASSSGGRRGYGYTF
TRBV3-1/TRBV3-2	.	TRBJ1-2	.	TGTGCCAGCAGCCAGTCGACCAGTCGGGGCTACACCTTC	CASSQSTSRGYTF
TRBV28	.	TRBJ1-2	.	TGTGCCAGCAGTTTAGTTTCGGCCTATGGCTACACCTTC	CASSLVSAYGYTF
TRBV11-3	.	TRBJ2-3	.	TGTGCCAGCAGCCGGGGGGATACGCAGTATTTT	CASSRGDTQYF
TRBV29-1	TRBD1	TRBJ1-2	.	TGCAGCGCCGGGACAGGGGGCTACACCTTC	CSAGTGGYTF
TRBV14	TRBD1	TRBJ1-1	.	TGTGCCAGCAGCCAATCCACAGGGGGCGTCACTGAAGCTTTCTTT	CASSQSTGGVTEAFF
TRBV18	TRBD1	TRBJ1-5	.	TGTGCCAGCTCACGTCTCAGGGGGGATCAGCCCCAGCATTTT	CASSRLRGDQPQHF
TRBV5-1	TRBD2	TRBJ2-1	.	TGCGCCAGCAGCTTGTCGTTAGCGGGAAACAATGAGCAGTTCTTC	CASSLSLAGNNEQFF
TRBV5-1	TRBD1	TRBJ2-5	.	TGCGCCAGCAGCTGGAAACAGGGGTCGGAGACCCAGTACTTC	CASSWKQGSETQYF
TRBV5-1	.	TRBJ2-5	few	TGCGCCAGCGGTTTGGGGGCGCGGGAGACCCAGTACTTC	CASGLGARETQYF
TRBV15	TRBD1	TRBJ1-3	.	TGTGCCACCCTCCTGTACGGGACAGATCTCTCTGGAAACACCATATATTTT	CATLLYGTDLSGNTIYF
TRBV4-1	.	TRBJ2-7	.	TGCGCCAGCAGCCTACCTGACTCCTACGAGCAGTACTTC	CASSLPDSYEQYF
TRBV2	.	TRBJ2-5	few	TGTGCCAGCCTAGTAGACTCCGGGACGACGATCGGGTCCCAGTACTTC	CASLVDSGTTIGSQYF
TRBV24-1	TRBD1	TRBJ1-2	.	TGTGCCACCAGTGAAACCGGGACAGGGGACGGCTACACCTTC	CATSETGTGDGYTF
TRBV4-1	TRBD2	TRBJ2-5	once	TGCGCCAGCAGCCAAAAGAGCGGGGGGTCTGGGACCCAGTACTTC	CASSQKSGGSGTQYF
TRBV5-1	.	TRBJ1-1	.	TGCGCCAGCCGTGGGGAAACTGAAGCTTTCTTT	CASRGETEAFF
TRBV30	.	TRBJ1-2	.	TGTGCCTGGAGTGTCGACACGGGGAGCGGCTACACCTTC	CAWSVDTGSGYTF
TRBV19	.	TRBJ2-1	once	TGTGCCAGTGGGTCGATTCTTTCCAATGAGCAGTTCTTC	CASGSILSNEQFF
TRBV4-1	.	TRBJ1-2	.	TGCGCCAGCAGCCAACTGGAAGGAGGCGGTGGCTACACCTTC	CASSQLEGGGGYTF
TRBV3-1/TRBV3-2	.	TRBJ2-7	.	TGTGCCAGCAGCCAAGATCCGGGAGCGTACCCCTACGAGCAGTACTTC	CASSQDPGAYPYEQYF
TRBV15	.	TRBJ2-1	.	TGTGCCACCAGGGGTTACAGTTACAATGAGCAGTTCTTC	CATRGYSYNEQFF
TRBV6-6	.	TRBJ1-5	.	TGTGCCAGCAGTTACGCTCAGATTGGGAGCAATCAGCCCCAGCATTTT	CASSYAQIGSNQPQHF
TRBV7-2	TRBD2	TRBJ2-1	.	TGTGCCAGCAGCTTAGGACTAGCGGTGAACAATGAGCAGTTCTTC	CASSLGLAVNNEQFF
TRBV2	TRBD1	TRBJ1-2	.	TGTGCCAGCAGCGCTCGACAGGGACATGGCTACACCTTC	CASSARQGHGYTF
TRBV7-6	.	TRBJ2-1	.	TGTGCCAGCAGCTTAGGTATTAAGGGGGGAAGCTCCTACAATGAGCAGTTCTTC	CASSLGIKGGSSYNEQFF
TRBV5-6	.	TRBJ1-1	.	TGTGCCAGCAGCTTGGGGAATGCGGAAGCTTTCTTT	CASSLGNAEAFF